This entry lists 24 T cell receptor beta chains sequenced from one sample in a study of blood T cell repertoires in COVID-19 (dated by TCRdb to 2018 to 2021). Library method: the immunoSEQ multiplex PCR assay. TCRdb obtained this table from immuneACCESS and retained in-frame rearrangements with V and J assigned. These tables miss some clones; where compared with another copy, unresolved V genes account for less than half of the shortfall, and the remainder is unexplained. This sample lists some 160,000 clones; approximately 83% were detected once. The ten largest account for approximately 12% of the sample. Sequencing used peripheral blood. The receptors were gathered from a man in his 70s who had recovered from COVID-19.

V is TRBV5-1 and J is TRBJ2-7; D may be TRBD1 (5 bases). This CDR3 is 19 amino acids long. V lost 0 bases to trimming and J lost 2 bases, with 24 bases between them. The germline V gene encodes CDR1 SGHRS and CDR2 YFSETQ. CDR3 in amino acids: CASSLVWGKDNSRTYEQYF. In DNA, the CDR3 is TGCGCCAGCAGCTTGGTGTGGGGCAAAGACAACAGTAGAACCTACGAGCAGTACTTC.

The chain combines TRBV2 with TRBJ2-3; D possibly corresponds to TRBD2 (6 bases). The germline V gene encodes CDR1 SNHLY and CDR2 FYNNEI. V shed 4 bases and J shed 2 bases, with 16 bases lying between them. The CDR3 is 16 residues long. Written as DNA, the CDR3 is TGTGCCAGCAGTGGCGGGGCCGGGACGATCACAGATACGCAGTATTTT. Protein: CASSGGAGTITDTQYF.

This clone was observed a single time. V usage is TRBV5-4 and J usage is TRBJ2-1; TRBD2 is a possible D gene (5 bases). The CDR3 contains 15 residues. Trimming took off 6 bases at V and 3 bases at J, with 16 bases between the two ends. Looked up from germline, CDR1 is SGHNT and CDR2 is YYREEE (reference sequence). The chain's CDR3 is CASTSSEGSYNEQFF. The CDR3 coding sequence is TGTGCCAGCACCTCGTCCGAGGGCAGCTACAATGAGCAGTTCTTC.

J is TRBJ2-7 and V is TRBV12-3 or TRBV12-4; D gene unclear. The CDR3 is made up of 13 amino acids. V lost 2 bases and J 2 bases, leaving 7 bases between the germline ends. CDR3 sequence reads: CASSLLGTYEQYF. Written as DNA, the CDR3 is TGTGCCAGCAGTTTACTAGGAACCTACGAGCAGTACTTC.

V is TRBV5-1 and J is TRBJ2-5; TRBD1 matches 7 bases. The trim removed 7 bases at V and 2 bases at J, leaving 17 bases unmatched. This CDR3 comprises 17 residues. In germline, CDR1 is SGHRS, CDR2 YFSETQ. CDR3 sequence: CASLRQGENPGQETQYF. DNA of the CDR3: TGCGCCAGCTTAAGACAGGGAGAGAACCCAGGACAAGAGACCCAGTACTTC. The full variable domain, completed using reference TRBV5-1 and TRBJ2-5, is KAGVTQTPRYLIKTRGQQVTLSCSPISGHRSVSWYQQTPGQGLQFLFEYFSETQRNKGNFPGRFSGRQFSNSRSEMNVSTLELGDSALYLCASLRQGENPGQETQYFGPGTRLLVL.

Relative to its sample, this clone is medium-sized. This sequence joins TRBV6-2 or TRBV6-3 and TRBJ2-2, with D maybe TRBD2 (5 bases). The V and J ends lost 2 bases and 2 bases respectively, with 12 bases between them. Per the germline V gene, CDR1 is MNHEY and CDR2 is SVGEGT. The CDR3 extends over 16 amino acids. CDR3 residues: CASSYVVGDNTGELFF. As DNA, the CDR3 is TGTGCCAGCAGTTACGTGGTGGGAGATAACACCGGGGAGCTGTTTTTT.

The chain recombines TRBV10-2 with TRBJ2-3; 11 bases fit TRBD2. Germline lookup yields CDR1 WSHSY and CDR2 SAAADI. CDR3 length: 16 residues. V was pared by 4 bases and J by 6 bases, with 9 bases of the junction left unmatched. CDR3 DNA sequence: TGCGCCAGCAGTGGCTCGGCTAGCGGGAGGTACGATACGCAGTATTTT. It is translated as CASSGSASGRYDTQYF.

CDR3 nucleotide sequence: TGCGCCAGCAGCCAAGAAGGGACTTTAAAGTTCGCAGATACGCAGTATTTT. Amino acid sequence: CASSQEGTLKFADTQYF. The chain combines TRBV4-1 with TRBJ2-3; D might be TRBD2 (6 bases). V lost 0 bases and J lost 4, with 17 bases in between. In germline, CDR1 is MGHRA, CDR2 YSYEKL. The length of the CDR3 is 17 residues.

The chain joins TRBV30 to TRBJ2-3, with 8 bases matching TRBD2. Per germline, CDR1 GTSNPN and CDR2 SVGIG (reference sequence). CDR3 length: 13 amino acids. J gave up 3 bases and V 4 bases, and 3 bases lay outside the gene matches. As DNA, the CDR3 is TGTGCCTGGATAAGCGGGAGTACAGATACGCAGTATTTT. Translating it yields CAWISGSTDTQYF.

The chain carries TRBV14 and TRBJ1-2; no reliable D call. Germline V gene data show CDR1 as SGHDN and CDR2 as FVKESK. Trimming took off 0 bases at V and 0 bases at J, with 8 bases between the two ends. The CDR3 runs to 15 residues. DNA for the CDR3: TGTGCCAGCAGCCAAGATGATAGTTCTAACTATGGCTACACCTTC. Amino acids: CASSQDDSSNYGYTF.

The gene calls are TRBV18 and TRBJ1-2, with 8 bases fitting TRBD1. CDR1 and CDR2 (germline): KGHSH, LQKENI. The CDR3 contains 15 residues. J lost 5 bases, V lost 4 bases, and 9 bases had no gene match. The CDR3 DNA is TGTGCCAGCTCACTGCAACAGGGGGTAGTTTATGGCTACACCTTC. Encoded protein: CASSLQQGVVYGYTF.

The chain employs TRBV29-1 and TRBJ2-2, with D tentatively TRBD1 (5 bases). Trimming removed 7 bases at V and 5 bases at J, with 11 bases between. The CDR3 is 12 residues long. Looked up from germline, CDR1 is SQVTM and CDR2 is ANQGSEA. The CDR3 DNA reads TGCAGCGCCCATGGGGCTACCGGGGAGCTGTTTTTT. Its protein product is CSAHGATGELFF.

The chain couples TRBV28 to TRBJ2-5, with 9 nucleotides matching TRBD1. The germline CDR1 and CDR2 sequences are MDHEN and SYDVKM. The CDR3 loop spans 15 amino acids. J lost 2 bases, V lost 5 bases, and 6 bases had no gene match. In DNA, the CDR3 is TGTGCCAGCAGTACCGGGACAGGGATACAAGAGACCCAGTACTTC. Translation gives CASSTGTGIQETQYF.

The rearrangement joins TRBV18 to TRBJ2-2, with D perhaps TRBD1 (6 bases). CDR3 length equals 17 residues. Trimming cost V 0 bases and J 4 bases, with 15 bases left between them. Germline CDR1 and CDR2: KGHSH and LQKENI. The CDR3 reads CASSPPSAGRGTGELFF. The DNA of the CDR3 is TGTGCCAGCTCACCACCGTCGGCGGGCAGGGGCACCGGGGAGCTGTTTTTT.

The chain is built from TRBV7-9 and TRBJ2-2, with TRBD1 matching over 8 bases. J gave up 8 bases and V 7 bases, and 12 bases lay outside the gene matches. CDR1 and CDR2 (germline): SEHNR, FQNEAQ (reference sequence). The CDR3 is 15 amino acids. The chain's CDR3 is CASTTGTGPVGELFF. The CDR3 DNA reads TGTGCCAGCACTACCGGGACAGGACCCGTAGGGGAGCTGTTTTTT.

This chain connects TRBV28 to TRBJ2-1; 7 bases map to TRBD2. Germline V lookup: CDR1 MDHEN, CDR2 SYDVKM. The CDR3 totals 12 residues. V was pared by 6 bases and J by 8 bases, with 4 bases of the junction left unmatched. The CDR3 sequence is CASRSGRDEQFF. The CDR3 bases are TGTGCCAGCAGATCGGGGAGGGATGAGCAGTTCTTC.

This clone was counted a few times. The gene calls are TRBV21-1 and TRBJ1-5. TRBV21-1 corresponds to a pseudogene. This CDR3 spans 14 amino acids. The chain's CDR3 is CASSKRGGDQPQHF. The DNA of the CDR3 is TGTGCCAGCAGCAAACGGGGGGGAGATCAGCCCCAGCATTTT.

Written as DNA, the CDR3 is TGTGCCAGCAGCCCACCGACAGGGGCAGATTCACCCCTCCACTTT. It yields the protein CASSPPTGADSPLHF. The chain is built from TRBV3-1 (or the pseudogene TRBV3-2) and TRBJ1-6, with 8 nucleotides matching TRBD1. The CDR3 loop spans 15 amino acids. Germline V gives CDR1 LGHDT, CDR2 YNNKEL (reference sequence). Germline trimming cut 4 bases from V and 8 bases from J; bases unmatched to any gene: 7.

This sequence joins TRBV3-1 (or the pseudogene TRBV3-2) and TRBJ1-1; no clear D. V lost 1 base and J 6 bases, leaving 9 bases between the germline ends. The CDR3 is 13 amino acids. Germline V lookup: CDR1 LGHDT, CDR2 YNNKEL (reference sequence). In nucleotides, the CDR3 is TGTGCCAGCAGCCAAGCGCATACATCTGAAGCTTTCTTT. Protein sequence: CASSQAHTSEAFF.

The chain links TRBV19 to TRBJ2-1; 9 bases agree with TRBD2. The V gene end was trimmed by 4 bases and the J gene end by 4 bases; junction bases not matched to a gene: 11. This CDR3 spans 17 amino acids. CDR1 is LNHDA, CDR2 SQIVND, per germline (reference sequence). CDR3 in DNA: TGTGCCAGTAGTAGAAGAAAAGCGGGAGGATCATACAATGAGCAGTTCTTC. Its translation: CASSRRKAGGSYNEQFF.

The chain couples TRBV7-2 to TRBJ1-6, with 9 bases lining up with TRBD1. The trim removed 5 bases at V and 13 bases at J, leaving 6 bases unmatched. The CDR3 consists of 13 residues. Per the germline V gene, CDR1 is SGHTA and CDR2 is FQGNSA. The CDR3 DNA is TGTGCCAGCAGCATCGGACAGGGGACCCCCCTCCACTTT. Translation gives CASSIGQGTPLHF. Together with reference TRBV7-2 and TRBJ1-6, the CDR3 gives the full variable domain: GAGVSQSPSNKVTEKGKDVELRCDPISGHTALYWYRQSLGQGLEFLIYFQGNSAPDKSGLPSDRFSAERTGGSVSTLTIQRTQQEDSAVYLCASSIGQGTPLHFGNGTRLTVT.

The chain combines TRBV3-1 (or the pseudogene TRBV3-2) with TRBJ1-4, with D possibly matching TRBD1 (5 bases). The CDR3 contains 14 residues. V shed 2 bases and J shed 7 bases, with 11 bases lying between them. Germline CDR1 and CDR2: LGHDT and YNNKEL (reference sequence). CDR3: CASSQPTAGEKLFF. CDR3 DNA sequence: TGTGCCAGCAGCCAACCGACAGCTGGTGAAAAACTGTTTTTT.

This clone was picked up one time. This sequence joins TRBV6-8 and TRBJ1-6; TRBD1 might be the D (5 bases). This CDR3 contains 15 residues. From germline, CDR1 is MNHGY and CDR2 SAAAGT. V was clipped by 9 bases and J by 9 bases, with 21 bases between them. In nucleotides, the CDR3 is TGTGCCAGGGCGACCGGCTGGGGGGTTGGTTCACCCCTCCACTTT. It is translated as CARATGWGVGSPLHF.

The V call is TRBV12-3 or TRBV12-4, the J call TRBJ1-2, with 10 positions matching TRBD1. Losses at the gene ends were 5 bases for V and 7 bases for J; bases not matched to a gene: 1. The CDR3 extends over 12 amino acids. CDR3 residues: CASSGTGAGYTF. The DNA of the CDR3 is TGTGCCAGCAGTGGGACAGGGGCTGGCTACACCTTC.